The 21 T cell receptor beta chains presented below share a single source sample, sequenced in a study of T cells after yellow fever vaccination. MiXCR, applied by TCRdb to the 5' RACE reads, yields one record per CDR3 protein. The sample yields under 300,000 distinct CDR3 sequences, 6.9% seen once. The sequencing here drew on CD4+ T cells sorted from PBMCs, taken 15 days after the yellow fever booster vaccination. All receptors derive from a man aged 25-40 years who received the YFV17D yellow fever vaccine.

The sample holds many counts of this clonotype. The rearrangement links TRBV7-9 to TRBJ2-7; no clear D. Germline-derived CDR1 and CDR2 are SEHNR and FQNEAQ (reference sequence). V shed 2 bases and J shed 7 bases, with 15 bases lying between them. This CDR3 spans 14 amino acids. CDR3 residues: CASSLTAAVEEQYF. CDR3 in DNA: TGTGCCAGCAGCTTAACGGCGGCTGTGGAGGAGCAGTACTTC.

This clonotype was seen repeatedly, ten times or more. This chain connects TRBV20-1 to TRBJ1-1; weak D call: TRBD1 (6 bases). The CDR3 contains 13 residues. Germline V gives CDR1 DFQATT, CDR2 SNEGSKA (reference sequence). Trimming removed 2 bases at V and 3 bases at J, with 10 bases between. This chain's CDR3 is CSARMGGDTEAFF. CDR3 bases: TGCAGTGCTAGAATGGGGGGCGACACTGAAGCTTTCTTT.

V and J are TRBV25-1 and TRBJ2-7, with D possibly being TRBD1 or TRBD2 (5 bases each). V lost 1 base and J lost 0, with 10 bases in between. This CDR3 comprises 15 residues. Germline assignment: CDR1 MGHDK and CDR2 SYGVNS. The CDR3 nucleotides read TGTGCCAGCAGTGAATCGGGGACGGGCTCCTACGAGCAGTACTTC. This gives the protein CASSESGTGSYEQYF.

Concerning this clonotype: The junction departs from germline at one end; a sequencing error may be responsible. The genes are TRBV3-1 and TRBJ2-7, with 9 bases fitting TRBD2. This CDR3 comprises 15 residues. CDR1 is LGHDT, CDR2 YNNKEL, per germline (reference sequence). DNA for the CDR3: TGTGCCAGCAGCCAAGTAGCGGGAGCGCCCTACAAGCAGTACTTC. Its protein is CASSQVAGAPYKQYF.

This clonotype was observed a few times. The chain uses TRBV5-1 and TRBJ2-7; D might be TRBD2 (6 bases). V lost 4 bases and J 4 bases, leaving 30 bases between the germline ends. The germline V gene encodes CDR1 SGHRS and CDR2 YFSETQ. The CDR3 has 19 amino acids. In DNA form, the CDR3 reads TGCGCCAGCAGCCCCCGCCCCCCTGGATCCGGGACTCCGGCATACGAGCAGTACTTC. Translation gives CASSPRPPGSGTPAYEQYF.

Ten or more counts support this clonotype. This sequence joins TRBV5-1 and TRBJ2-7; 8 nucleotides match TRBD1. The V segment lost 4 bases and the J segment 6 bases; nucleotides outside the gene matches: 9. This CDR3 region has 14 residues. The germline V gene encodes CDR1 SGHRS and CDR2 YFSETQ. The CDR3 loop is CASSKTGEGVEQYF. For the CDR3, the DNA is TGCGCCAGCAGCAAGACAGGGGAAGGGGTCGAGCAGTACTTC.

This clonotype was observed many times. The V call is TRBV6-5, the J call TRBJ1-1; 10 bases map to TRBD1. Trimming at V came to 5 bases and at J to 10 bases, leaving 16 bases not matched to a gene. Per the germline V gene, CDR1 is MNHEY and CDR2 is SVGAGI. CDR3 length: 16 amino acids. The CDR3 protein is CASSPGTGVAGFGAFF. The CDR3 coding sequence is TGTGCCAGCAGTCCCGGGACAGGGGTAGCGGGCTTCGGAGCTTTCTTT.

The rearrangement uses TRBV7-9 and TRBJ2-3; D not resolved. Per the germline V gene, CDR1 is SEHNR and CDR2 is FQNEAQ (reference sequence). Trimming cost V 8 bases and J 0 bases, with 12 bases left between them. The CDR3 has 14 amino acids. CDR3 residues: CASLGHFSTDTQYF. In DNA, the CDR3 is TGTGCCAGCCTTGGGCATTTTAGCACAGATACGCAGTATTTT. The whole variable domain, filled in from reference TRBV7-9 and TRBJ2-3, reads DTGVSQNPRHKITKRGQNVTFRCDPISEHNRLYWYRQTLGQGPEFLTYFQNEAQLEKSRLLSDRFSAERPKGSFSTLEIQRTEQGDSAMYLCASLGHFSTDTQYFGPGTRLTVL.

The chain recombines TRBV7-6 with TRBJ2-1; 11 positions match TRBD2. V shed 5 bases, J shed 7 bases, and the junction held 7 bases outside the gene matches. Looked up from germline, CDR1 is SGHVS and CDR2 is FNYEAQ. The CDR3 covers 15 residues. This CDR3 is CASSVSGRAANEQFF. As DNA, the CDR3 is TGTGCCAGCAGCGTTAGCGGGAGGGCCGCTAATGAGCAGTTCTTC.

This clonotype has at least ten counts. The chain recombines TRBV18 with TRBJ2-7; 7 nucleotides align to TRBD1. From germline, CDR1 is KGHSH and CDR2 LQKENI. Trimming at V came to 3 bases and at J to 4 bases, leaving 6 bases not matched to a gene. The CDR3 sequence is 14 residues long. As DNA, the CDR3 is TGTGCCAGCTCACCCTCGACAGGGATTTACGAGCAGTACTTC. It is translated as CASSPSTGIYEQYF.

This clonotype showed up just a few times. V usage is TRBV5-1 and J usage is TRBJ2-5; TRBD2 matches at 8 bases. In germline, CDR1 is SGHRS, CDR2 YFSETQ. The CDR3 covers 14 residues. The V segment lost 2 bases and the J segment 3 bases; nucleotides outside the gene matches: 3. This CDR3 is CASSFGAGEETQYF. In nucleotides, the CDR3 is TGCGCCAGCAGCTTTGGAGCGGGAGAAGAGACCCAGTACTTC.

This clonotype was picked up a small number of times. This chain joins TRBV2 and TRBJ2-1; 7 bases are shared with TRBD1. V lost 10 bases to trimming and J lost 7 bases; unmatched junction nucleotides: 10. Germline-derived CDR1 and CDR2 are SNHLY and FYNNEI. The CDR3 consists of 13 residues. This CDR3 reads CATQRTGKNEQFF. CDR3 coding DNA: TGTGCCACCCAACGGACAGGCAAAAATGAGCAGTTCTTC.

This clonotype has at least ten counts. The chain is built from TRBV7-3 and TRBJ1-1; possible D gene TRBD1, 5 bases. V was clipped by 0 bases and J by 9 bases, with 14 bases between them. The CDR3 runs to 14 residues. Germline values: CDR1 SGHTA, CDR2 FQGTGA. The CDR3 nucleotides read TGTGCCAGCAGCTTAACGGGGGGTACAGGCCAAGCTTTCTTT. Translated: CASSLTGGTGQAFF.

The CDR3 DNA is TGTGCCAGCAGCTCCTCAATGACAGGCAGAAACATTCAGTACTTC. It specifies CASSSSMTGRNIQYF. The chain joins TRBV7-2 to TRBJ2-4, with D possibly matching TRBD1 (6 bases). CDR1 is SGHTA and CDR2 is FQGNSA in the germline V gene. The CDR3 is 15 amino acids. V was shortened by 4 bases and J by 6 bases, with 16 bases between the two germline ends.

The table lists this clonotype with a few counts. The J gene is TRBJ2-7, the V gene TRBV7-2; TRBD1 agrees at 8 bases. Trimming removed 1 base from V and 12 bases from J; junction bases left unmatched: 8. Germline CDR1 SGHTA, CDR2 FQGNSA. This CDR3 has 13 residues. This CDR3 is CASSLEQGAPPYF. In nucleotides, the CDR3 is TGTGCCAGCAGCTTAGAGCAGGGGGCGCCGCCGTACTTC.

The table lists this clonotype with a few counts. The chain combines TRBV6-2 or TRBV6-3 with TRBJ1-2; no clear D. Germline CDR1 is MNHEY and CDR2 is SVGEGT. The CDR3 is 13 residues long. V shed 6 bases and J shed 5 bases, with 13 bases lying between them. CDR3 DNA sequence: TGTGCCAGCAGACGCCACGGGGAATATGGCTACACCTTC. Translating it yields CASRRHGEYGYTF.

The CDR3: CASSSLGLAGTGELFF. CDR3 sequence (DNA): TGTGCCAGCAGCTCCCTGGGACTAGCGGGGACCGGGGAGCTGTTTTTT. The chain couples TRBV7-9 to TRBJ2-2; 13 bases line up with TRBD2. The CDR3 totals 16 residues. Germline V gene sequence: CDR1 SEHNR, CDR2 FQNEAQ (reference sequence). Germline trimming cut 4 bases from V and 5 bases from J; bases unmatched to any gene: 4.

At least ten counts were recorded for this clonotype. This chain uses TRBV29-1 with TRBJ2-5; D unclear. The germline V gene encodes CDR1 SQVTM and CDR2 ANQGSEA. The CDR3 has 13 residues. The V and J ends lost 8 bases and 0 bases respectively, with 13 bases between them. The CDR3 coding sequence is TGCAGCCTATCGTTCGGACACCAAGAGACCCAGTACTTC. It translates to CSLSFGHQETQYF.

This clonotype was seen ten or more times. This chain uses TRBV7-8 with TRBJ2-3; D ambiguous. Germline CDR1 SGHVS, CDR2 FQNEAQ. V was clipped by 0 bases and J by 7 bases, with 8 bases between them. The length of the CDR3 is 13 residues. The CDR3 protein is CASSLAIKNTQYF. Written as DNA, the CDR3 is TGTGCCAGCAGCTTAGCAATTAAGAATACGCAGTATTTT.

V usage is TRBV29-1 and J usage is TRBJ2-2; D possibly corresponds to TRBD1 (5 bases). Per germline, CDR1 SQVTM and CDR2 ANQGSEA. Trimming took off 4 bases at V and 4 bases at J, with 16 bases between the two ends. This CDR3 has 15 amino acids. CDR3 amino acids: CSVGRPAQGTGELFF. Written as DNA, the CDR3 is TGCAGCGTTGGTCGGCCAGCGCAGGGCACCGGGGAGCTGTTTTTT.

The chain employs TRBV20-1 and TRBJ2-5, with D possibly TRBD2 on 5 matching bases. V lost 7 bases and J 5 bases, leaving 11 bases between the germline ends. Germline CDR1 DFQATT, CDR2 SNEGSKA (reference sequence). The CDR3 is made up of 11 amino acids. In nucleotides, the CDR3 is TGCAGTGTTACCCCGGGGGAGACCCAGTACTTC. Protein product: CSVTPGETQYF.